The rows below give T cell receptor beta chains drawn from one sample of a study of identifying expanded T cells in peripheral blood. Assay used: immunoSEQ multiplex PCR; TCRdb lists only in-frame clones, some missing. The sample records under 100,000 clones, about 87% being singletons. Sequenced sample: blood. The receptors shown here come from a person between 18 and 70 years old in good health. The CDR3 runs from the conserved cysteine through the conserved F or W. D genes are given only for firm matches. Clone size is shown for a subset of rows, as once, few, many or a class of expanded clone.

CDR3 length: 12; V gene: TRBV18; D gene: -; clone size: -; J gene: TRBJ1-1; CDR3 protein: CASRGGGTEAFF; CDR3 DNA: TGTGCCAGTCGTGGGGGGGGCACTGAAGCTTTCTTT
CDR3 length: 13; V gene: TRBV19; D gene: -; clone size: -; J gene: TRBJ1-1; CDR3 protein: CASSPHKQPEAFF; CDR3 DNA: TGTGCCAGTAGTCCACACAAGCAACCTGAAGCTTTCTTT
CDR3 length: 13; V gene: TRBV30; D gene: -; clone size: -; J gene: TRBJ2-1; CDR3 protein: CAWSAGDPNEQFF; CDR3 DNA: TGTGCCTGGTCCGCCGGGGACCCCAATGAGCAGTTCTTC
CDR3 length: 15; V gene: TRBV4-3; D gene: -; clone size: -; J gene: TRBJ2-3; CDR3 protein: CASSQRTTNADTQYF; CDR3 DNA: TGCGCCAGCAGCCAAAGGACAACAAATGCAGATACGCAGTATTTT
CDR3 length: 18; V gene: TRBV18; D gene: TRBD1; clone size: -; J gene: TRBJ1-6; CDR3 protein: CASSPTPTTGGVNSPLHF; CDR3 DNA: TGTGCCAGCTCACCTACTCCCACCACAGGGGGAGTAAATTCACCCCTCCACTTT
CDR3 length: 13; V gene: TRBV7-6; D gene: -; clone size: few; J gene: TRBJ1-2; CDR3 protein: CASSLDTNYGYTF; CDR3 DNA: TGTGCCAGCAGCTTAGACACTAACTATGGCTACACCTTC
CDR3 length: 11; V gene: TRBV20-1; D gene: -; clone size: -; J gene: TRBJ1-2; CDR3 protein: CSASVGWGYTF; CDR3 DNA: TGCAGTGCTAGCGTCGGATGGGGCTACACCTTC
CDR3 length: 15; V gene: TRBV4-3; D gene: -; clone size: -; J gene: TRBJ1-1; CDR3 protein: CASSQDTRETTEAFF; CDR3 DNA: TGCGCCAGCAGCCAAGATACGAGGGAAACAACTGAAGCTTTCTTT
CDR3 length: 16; V gene: TRBV9; D gene: -; clone size: -; J gene: TRBJ1-3; CDR3 protein: CASSVAPGASGNTIYF; CDR3 DNA: TGTGCCAGCAGCGTAGCCCCAGGGGCCTCTGGAAACACCATATATTTT
CDR3 length: 13; V gene: TRBV18; D gene: -; clone size: -; J gene: TRBJ1-1; CDR3 protein: CASSLSREVEAFF; CDR3 DNA: TGTGCCAGCTCACTATCCAGGGAAGTTGAAGCTTTCTTT
CDR3 length: 15; V gene: TRBV18; D gene: -; clone size: few; J gene: TRBJ1-6; CDR3 protein: CASSPSQAELTPLHF; CDR3 DNA: TGTGCCAGCTCACCGTCGCAGGCCGAGCTGACACCCCTCCACTTT
CDR3 length: 17; V gene: TRBV9; D gene: -; clone size: -; J gene: TRBJ2-1; CDR3 protein: CASNGRANGAQNNEQFF; CDR3 DNA: TGTGCCAGCAATGGACGGGCTAATGGTGCTCAGAACAATGAGCAGTTCTTC
CDR3 length: 14; V gene: TRBV2; D gene: -; clone size: -; J gene: TRBJ2-7; CDR3 protein: CAIILATGSYEQYF; CDR3 DNA: TGTGCCATAATCTTGGCGACCGGTTCCTACGAGCAGTACTTC
CDR3 length: 11; V gene: TRBV2; D gene: -; clone size: -; J gene: TRBJ2-5; CDR3 protein: CASKSGETQYF; CDR3 DNA: TGTGCCAGCAAAAGCGGGGAGACCCAGTACTTC
CDR3 length: 10; V gene: TRBV6-1; D gene: -; clone size: -; J gene: TRBJ2-1; CDR3 protein: CASLWVEQFF; CDR3 DNA: TGTGCCAGCCTCTGGGTTGAGCAGTTCTTC
CDR3 length: 14; V gene: TRBV7-9; D gene: TRBD1; clone size: -; J gene: TRBJ1-5; CDR3 protein: CASSGHDRGQPQHF; CDR3 DNA: TGTGCCAGCAGCGGACATGACAGGGGTCAGCCCCAGCATTTT
CDR3 length: 17; V gene: TRBV27; D gene: -; clone size: -; J gene: TRBJ1-3; CDR3 protein: CASSPRRVSGSGNTIYF; CDR3 DNA: TGTGCCAGCAGTCCAAGAAGGGTATCCGGCTCTGGAAACACCATATATTTT
CDR3 length: 15; V gene: TRBV4-1; D gene: TRBD1; clone size: -; J gene: TRBJ1-2; CDR3 protein: CASSESTGGGYGYTF; CDR3 DNA: TGCGCCAGCAGCGAATCAACAGGGGGCGGCTATGGCTACACCTTC
CDR3 length: 13; V gene: TRBV9; D gene: -; clone size: -; J gene: TRBJ2-1; CDR3 protein: CASSVVGYNEQFF; CDR3 DNA: TGTGCCAGCAGCGTAGTGGGGTACAATGAGCAGTTCTTC
CDR3 length: 14; V gene: TRBV2; D gene: -; clone size: -; J gene: TRBJ1-3; CDR3 protein: CASSEGHSGNTIYF; CDR3 DNA: TGTGCCAGCAGTGAAGGGCACTCTGGAAACACCATATATTTT
CDR3 length: 20; V gene: TRBV7-8; D gene: TRBD2; clone size: -; J gene: TRBJ2-2; CDR3 protein: CASSRGLAGGPRPNTGELFF; CDR3 DNA: TGTGCCAGCAGTCGAGGACTAGCGGGGGGCCCCCGCCCTAACACCGGGGAGCTGTTTTTT
CDR3 length: 15; V gene: TRBV5-4; D gene: -; clone size: once; J gene: TRBJ1-2; CDR3 protein: CASSPGGQGHYGYTF; CDR3 DNA: TGTGCCAGCAGCCCCGGGGGGCAGGGCCACTATGGCTACACCTTC
CDR3 length: 11; V gene: TRBV6-6; D gene: -; clone size: -; J gene: TRBJ2-5; CDR3 protein: CASSFQETQYF; CDR3 DNA: TGTGCCAGCAGTTTTCAAGAGACCCAGTACTTC
CDR3 length: 11; V gene: TRBV30; D gene: TRBD2; clone size: -; J gene: TRBJ2-3; CDR3 protein: CAWAGGHTQYF; CDR3 DNA: TGTGCCTGGGCGGGGGGGCATACGCAGTATTTT
CDR3 length: 15; V gene: TRBV11-2; D gene: TRBD2; clone size: -; J gene: TRBJ2-1; CDR3 protein: CASRSTSGRGNEQFF; CDR3 DNA: TGTGCCAGCAGATCTACTAGTGGGAGGGGCAATGAGCAGTTCTTC
CDR3 length: 13; V gene: TRBV7-9; D gene: -; clone size: -; J gene: TRBJ1-2; CDR3 protein: CASSLGAGNGYTF; CDR3 DNA: TGTGCCAGCAGCTTAGGGGCAGGGAACGGCTACACCTTC
CDR3 length: 15; V gene: TRBV7-9; D gene: TRBD2; clone size: -; J gene: TRBJ2-1; CDR3 protein: CASSTGTSGRNEQFF; CDR3 DNA: TGTGCCAGCAGTACTGGGACTAGCGGGAGGAATGAGCAGTTCTTC
CDR3 length: 14; V gene: TRBV5-1; D gene: -; clone size: -; J gene: TRBJ2-1; CDR3 protein: CASSLASGNNEQFF; CDR3 DNA: TGCGCCAGCAGCTTGGCCTCGGGAAACAATGAGCAGTTCTTC
CDR3 length: 15; V gene: TRBV15; D gene: -; clone size: -; J gene: TRBJ1-6; CDR3 protein: CATSRDWTVGSPLHF; CDR3 DNA: TGTGCCACCAGCAGAGATTGGACAGTAGGATCACCCCTCCACTTT
CDR3 length: 13; V gene: TRBV19; D gene: -; clone size: -; J gene: TRBJ2-7; CDR3 protein: CASSIRRRDEQYF; CDR3 DNA: TGTGCCAGTAGTATAAGGCGCAGGGACGAGCAGTACTTC
CDR3 length: 14; V gene: TRBV30; D gene: -; clone size: -; J gene: TRBJ1-4; CDR3 protein: CAWSGTTHNEKLFF; CDR3 DNA: TGTGCCTGGAGTGGTACCACTCATAATGAAAAACTGTTTTTT
CDR3 length: 14; V gene: TRBV5-1; D gene: -; clone size: -; J gene: TRBJ2-7; CDR3 protein: CASSLSASSYEQYF; CDR3 DNA: TGCGCCAGCAGCTTGTCAGCCTCCTCCTACGAGCAGTACTTC
CDR3 length: 18; V gene: TRBV11-3; D gene: -; clone size: -; J gene: TRBJ1-1; CDR3 protein: CASSLVGRFRVGNTEAFF; CDR3 DNA: TGTGCCAGCAGCTTAGTGGGCCGGTTCAGGGTAGGAAACACTGAAGCTTTCTTT
CDR3 length: 11; V gene: TRBV20-1; D gene: -; clone size: -; J gene: TRBJ1-1; CDR3 protein: CSARYGSEAFF; CDR3 DNA: TGCAGTGCTAGATATGGTTCCGAAGCTTTCTTT
CDR3 length: 15; V gene: TRBV9; D gene: -; clone size: once; J gene: TRBJ2-1; CDR3 protein: CASSVVISEGGEQFF; CDR3 DNA: TGTGCCAGCAGCGTAGTAATTAGCGAGGGGGGTGAGCAGTTCTTC
CDR3 length: 13; V gene: TRBV5-1; D gene: -; clone size: -; J gene: TRBJ1-4; CDR3 protein: CASSLEQGAKLFF; CDR3 DNA: TGCGCCAGCAGCTTGGAACAAGGGGCGAAACTGTTTTTT
CDR3 length: 10; V gene: TRBV2; D gene: TRBD1; clone size: -; J gene: TRBJ1-1; CDR3 protein: CASSDRGAFF; CDR3 DNA: TGTGCCAGCAGCGACAGGGGAGCTTTCTTT
CDR3 length: 16; V gene: TRBV7-9; D gene: -; clone size: -; J gene: TRBJ1-5; CDR3 protein: CASSLARGAGNQPQHF; CDR3 DNA: TGTGCCAGCAGCTTAGCGAGGGGGGCTGGCAATCAGCCCCAGCATTTT
CDR3 length: 17; V gene: TRBV7-3; D gene: TRBD1; clone size: -; J gene: TRBJ2-1; CDR3 protein: CASSLRTGTGGFGEQFF; CDR3 DNA: TGTGCCAGCAGCCTTAGGACCGGGACAGGGGGTTTCGGTGAGCAGTTCTTC
CDR3 length: 15; V gene: TRBV10-3; D gene: -; clone size: -; J gene: TRBJ2-1; CDR3 protein: CAISESGDNYNEQFF; CDR3 DNA: TGTGCCATCAGTGAGTCGGGGGACAACTACAATGAGCAGTTCTTC
CDR3 length: 14; V gene: TRBV5-5; D gene: TRBD1; clone size: -; J gene: TRBJ2-3; CDR3 protein: CASRGQGYVDTQYF; CDR3 DNA: TGTGCCAGCAGGGGACAGGGGTACGTAGATACGCAGTATTTT
CDR3 length: 15; V gene: TRBV28; D gene: -; clone size: -; J gene: TRBJ1-4; CDR3 protein: CASRAQGQSNEKLFF; CDR3 DNA: TGTGCCAGCAGGGCACAGGGTCAGTCGAATGAAAAACTGTTTTTT
CDR3 length: 14; V gene: TRBV6-1; D gene: -; clone size: few; J gene: TRBJ1-5; CDR3 protein: CASSVGSAEQPQHF; CDR3 DNA: TGTGCCAGCAGTGTTGGGAGCGCAGAGCAGCCCCAGCATTTT
CDR3 length: 15; V gene: TRBV19; D gene: -; clone size: -; J gene: TRBJ1-1; CDR3 protein: CASAPTGGLNTEAFF; CDR3 DNA: TGTGCCAGCGCACCGACCGGGGGGCTGAACACTGAAGCTTTCTTT
CDR3 length: 14; V gene: TRBV5-4; D gene: TRBD1; clone size: -; J gene: TRBJ1-1; CDR3 protein: CASRQGRGNTEAFF; CDR3 DNA: TGTGCCAGCAGACAGGGGCGGGGGAACACTGAAGCTTTCTTT
CDR3 length: 13; V gene: TRBV19; D gene: -; clone size: -; J gene: TRBJ1-2; CDR3 protein: CASSIRGADGYTF; CDR3 DNA: TGTGCCAGTAGTATTAGGGGCGCCGATGGCTACACCTTC
CDR3 length: 16; V gene: TRBV18; D gene: -; clone size: once; J gene: TRBJ1-4; CDR3 protein: CASSPLNPTGGEKLFF; CDR3 DNA: TGTGCCAGCTCACCCCTCAACCCCACCGGGGGTGAAAAACTGTTTTTT
CDR3 length: 17; V gene: TRBV14; D gene: -; clone size: -; J gene: TRBJ1-4; CDR3 protein: CASSQGAWGGGREKLFF; CDR3 DNA: TGTGCCAGCAGCCAAGGCGCCTGGGGCGGGGGACGTGAAAAACTGTTTTTT
CDR3 length: 15; V gene: TRBV7-9; D gene: -; clone size: -; J gene: TRBJ2-7; CDR3 protein: CASSPRGTPYYEQYF; CDR3 DNA: TGTGCCAGCAGCCCCCGGGGGACCCCCTACTACGAGCAGTACTTC
CDR3 length: 12; V gene: TRBV11-2; D gene: -; clone size: -; J gene: TRBJ2-7; CDR3 protein: CASSSLLYEQYF; CDR3 DNA: TGTGCCAGCAGCTCCCTATTATACGAGCAGTACTTC